This TCR beta chain came from a study of a mutant IDH1 vaccine in newly diagnosed glioma. Study-wide background: Vaccine dosing followed radiotherapy by 4-6 weeks, or accompanied temozolomide cycles. Most patients had radiochemotherapy with temozolomide before enrollment; others had one alone.

General observations from the study: Immune responses arising from the vaccine appeared in 80% to 95% of patients.

The table came from immunoSEQ multiplex PCR; TCRdb's copy has only in-frame clones and leaves some out. This sample has 50,000 or so clones; 75% to 95% occur once, and the top ten carry 2% to 2.5%. As for time point: week 11, during vaccination. Every vaccination contained 300 ug of the mutant IDH1 20-mer peptide and was paired with topical imiquimod. Diagnosis in the donors showed new WHO grade 3 or 4 astrocytomas that were IDH1-mutant and ATRX-lost. Between the trimmed V and J ends, which lost 3 bases and 1 base, there was a span of 15 bases. This CDR3 has 16 residues. Germline-derived CDR1 and CDR2 are MNHEY and SMNVEV (reference sequence). Points on this clone: Its antigen remains unidentified.

The sequence came from a man aged 50 to 60 with glioma. V usage is TRBV27 and J usage is TRBJ1-1; D perhaps matches TRBD1 (5 bases). Source: PBMCs, taken from a glioma patient whose treatment included an IDH1 peptide vaccine. The CDR3 bases are TGTGCCAGCAGTTTGGGACCGACAGCTTCGAACACTGAAGCTTTCTTT. Translation gives CASSLGPTASNTEAFF.